The 3 T cell receptor beta chains below all came from one sample that was sequenced in a study of blood T cell repertoires in COVID-19. Method: immunoSEQ multiplex PCR; TCRdb's copy keeps in-frame clones and lacks some. The sample has 390,000 or so clones, around 92% seen once. Specimen: peripheral blood. These receptors all stem from a woman in her twenties or thirties with COVID-19, enrolled during active disease.

The chain uses TRBV7-2 and TRBJ1-3, with 8 bases fitting TRBD1. The V segment lost 7 bases and the J segment 4 bases; nucleotides outside the gene matches: 6. Per germline, CDR1 SGHTA and CDR2 FQGNSA. CDR3 length: 14 amino acids. CDR3 sequence: CASMDRVRGNTIYF. For the CDR3, the DNA is TGTGCCAGCATGGACAGGGTCCGCGGAAACACCATATATTTT.

This rearrangement joins TRBV4-1 to TRBJ1-4, with 7 bases lining up with TRBD1. Looked up from germline, CDR1 is MGHRA and CDR2 is YSYEKL. This CDR3 has 16 amino acids. The junction had 16 bases not matched to a gene; V was cut back by 8 bases and J by 7 bases. The CDR3 reads CASSNLNRGEGEKLFF. CDR3 DNA sequence: TGCGCCAGCTCGAACCTTAACAGGGGTGAAGGTGAAAAACTGTTTTTT.

This rearrangement joins TRBV6-6 to TRBJ1-2; 9 bases match TRBD1. Germline assignment: CDR1 MNHNY and CDR2 SVGAGI (reference sequence). The V and J ends lost 8 bases and 0 bases, in that order; junction bases with no gene match: 4. This CDR3 region has 14 residues. CDR3 DNA: TGTGCCAGCTCTCGGACAGGGGCTAACTATGGCTACACCTTC. It yields the protein CASSRTGANYGYTF.